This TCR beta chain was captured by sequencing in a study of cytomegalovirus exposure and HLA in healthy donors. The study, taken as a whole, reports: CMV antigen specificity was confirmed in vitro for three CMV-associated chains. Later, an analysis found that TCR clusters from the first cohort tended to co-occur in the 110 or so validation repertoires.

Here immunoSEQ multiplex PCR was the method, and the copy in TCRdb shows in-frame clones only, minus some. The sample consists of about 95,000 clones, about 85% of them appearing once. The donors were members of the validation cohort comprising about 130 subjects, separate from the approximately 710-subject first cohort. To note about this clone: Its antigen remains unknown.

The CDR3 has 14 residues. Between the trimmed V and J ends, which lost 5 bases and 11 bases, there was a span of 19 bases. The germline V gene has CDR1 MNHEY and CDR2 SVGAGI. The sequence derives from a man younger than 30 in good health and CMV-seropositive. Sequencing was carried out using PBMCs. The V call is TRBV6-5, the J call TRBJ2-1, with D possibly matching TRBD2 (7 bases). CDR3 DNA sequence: TGTGCCAGCAGTCGGACTAGGGGGATCCTCCAGCAGTTCTTC. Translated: CASSRTRGILQQFF.